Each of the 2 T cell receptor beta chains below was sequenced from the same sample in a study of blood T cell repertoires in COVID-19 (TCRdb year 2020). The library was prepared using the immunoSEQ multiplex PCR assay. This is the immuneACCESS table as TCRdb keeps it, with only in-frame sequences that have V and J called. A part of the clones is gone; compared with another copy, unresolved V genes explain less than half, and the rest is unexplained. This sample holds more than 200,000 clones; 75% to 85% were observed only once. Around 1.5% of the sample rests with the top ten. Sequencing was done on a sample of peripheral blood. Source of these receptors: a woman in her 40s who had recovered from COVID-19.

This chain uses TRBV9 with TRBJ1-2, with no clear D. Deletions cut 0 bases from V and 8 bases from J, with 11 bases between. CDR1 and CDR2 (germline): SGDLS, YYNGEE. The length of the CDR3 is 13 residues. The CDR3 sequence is CASSVGLSGGYTF. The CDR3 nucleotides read TGTGCCAGCAGCGTAGGATTATCGGGGGGCTACACCTTC.

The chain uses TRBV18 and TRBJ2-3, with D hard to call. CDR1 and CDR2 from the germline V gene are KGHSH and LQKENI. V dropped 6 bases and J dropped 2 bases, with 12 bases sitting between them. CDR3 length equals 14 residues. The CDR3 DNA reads TGTGCCAGCTCCCCGGCCGGAGACACAGATACGCAGTATTTT. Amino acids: CASSPAGDTDTQYF. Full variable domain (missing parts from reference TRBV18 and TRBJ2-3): NAGVMQNPRHLVRRRGQEARLRCSPMKGHSHVYWYRQLPEEGLKFMVYLQKENIIDESGMPKERFSAEFPKEGPSILRIQQVVRGDSAAYFCASSPAGDTDTQYFGPGTRLTVL.